Listed below are T cell receptor beta chains from one sample, sequenced in a study of identical twins. TCRdb ran MiXCR on the 5' RACE reads and lists one entry per CDR3 protein. The data show approximately 210,000 distinct CDR3 sequences, less than 9.5% seen once. Sample: memory (CD45RO+) T cells sorted from blood. These receptors all come from a woman between 18 and 29 years old in good health. Both conserved end residues are trimmed from each CDR3.

V	CDR3
TRBV6-4	ATSTGGAGANVLT
TRBV5-1	ATSDGTTDTQY
TRBV5-4	ASSLTGGDHGYT
TRBV6-1	ASSPRLAGGTDTQY
TRBV12-3/TRBV12-4	ASSLWGRSHEQY
TRBV9	ASGSGTDTQY
TRBV12-5	ASGPPGLAADTQY
TRBV5-6	ASSPGLAGAHQYEQY
TRBV20-1	SASSALQNQETQY
TRBV6-5	ASSRGEKQY
TRBV20-1	SWAGGKAREQF
TRBV29-1	SVTGGRDEQF
TRBV3-1	ASSQDLREAKTQY
TRBV7-3	ASSLTLSTEAF
TRBV27	ASSLARSSPLH
TRBV12-3/TRBV12-4	ASSLRDRGSNEQF
TRBV5-1	ASSLAFFRDASSYNEQF
TRBV7-9	ASSLDRGRTDTQY
TRBV5-1	ASSISGGELF
TRBV15	ATSRSTADTQY
TRBV10-3	AISESYSLYEQY
TRBV15	ATSTLTSTGQF
TRBV27	ASSFGDSNQPQH
TRBV25-1	ASSEFGDYSFSYNEQF
TRBV20-1	SARDLGDRQPQH
TRBV7-3	ASSLFLRGASTDTQY
TRBV7-2	ASSLASGTPSYEQY
TRBV5-1	ASSSGWGTGELF
TRBV20-1	SASSSAGTDTQY
TRBV29-1	SAATGVDTQY
TRBV28	ASSRPLWGQRLYEQY
TRBV20-1	SAGTGVPYEQY
TRBV20-1	SASSDLAGASEGQF
TRBV15	ATSREGGNQPQH
TRBV27	ASSRAPGTNIQY
TRBV20-1	SATRTAYGYT
TRBV2	ASRGLVDTGELF
TRBV28	ASSFPDRYEQY
TRBV30	AWNWDGTYEQY
TRBV12-3/TRBV12-4	ASRGLVGTDTQY
TRBV20-1	SASPSGVPEAF
TRBV12-3/TRBV12-4	ASSLGAGGGYT
TRBV27	ASRRQGETYEQY
TRBV20-1	SARESRGSGDGAQY
TRBV20-1	SARVERVGTDTQY